These 13 T cell receptor beta chains share one sample of origin, sequenced in a study of T-cell memory formation after mild COVID-19 (dated by TCRdb to the early 2020s). Library method: 5' RACE. Sequencing used an Illumina NovaSeq 6000. TCRdb ran its own pipeline on the public reads, namely fastp trimming at Q25 and MiXCR clone calling, and kept in-frame beta chains. Entries that share a CDR3 protein sequence are merged under the most common genes and DNA. The sample data list under 40,000 distinct CDR3 sequences, and 7% to 8% of these were observed just once. Together, the top ten hold roughly 27% of the sample. Sequencing used PBMCs or a T cell subset sorted from them (not recorded which). Every receptor here comes from a man younger than 35 who had mild COVID-19 (a few samples of this study predate the infection). The sample titles of this study are shuffled in the database, so cell type and time point are left out; the donor was told from shared clones.

This chain connects TRBV4-2 to TRBJ2-6; 8 bases are a match to TRBD2. This CDR3 is 18 amino acids long. Per germline, CDR1 LGHNA and CDR2 YNFKEQ. The V gene end was trimmed by 0 bases and the J gene end by 2 bases; junction bases not matched to a gene: 6. The CDR3 is CASSQDPRGAAGANVLTF. CDR3 DNA: TGTGCCAGCAGCCAAGATCCGCGGGGGGCTGCTGGGGCCAACGTCCTGACTTTC.

This clonotype is a singleton in its sample. This rearrangement joins TRBV7-6 to TRBJ1-5; TRBD1 matches at 10 bases. This CDR3 has 16 residues. V dropped 0 bases and J dropped 4; count of bases not matched to a gene: 3. Germline V lookup: CDR1 SGHVS, CDR2 FNYEAQ. The CDR3 DNA follows: TGTGCCAGCAGCTTAGCTCCGGGACAGGGGAATCAGCCCCAGCATTTT. It translates to CASSLAPGQGNQPQHF.

This clonotype was seen at least ten times. V gene TRBV12-3 or TRBV12-4 combines with J gene TRBJ1-5; D is uncertain. V was clipped by 5 bases and J by 5 bases, with 10 bases between them. This CDR3 region has 13 residues. CDR3 loop: CASSITTYQPQHF. CDR3 sequence (DNA): TGTGCCAGCAGTATCACGACTTATCAGCCCCAGCATTTT.

The gene calls are TRBV7-2 and TRBJ1-4, with D tentatively TRBD1 (5 bases). Per the germline V gene, CDR1 is SGHTA and CDR2 is FQGNSA. The CDR3 has 14 amino acids. Between the trimmed V and J ends, which lost 5 bases and 4 bases, there was a span of 11 bases. CDR3 sequence: CASSITGLNEKLFF. The DNA of the CDR3 is TGTGCCAGCAGCATCACAGGTCTTAATGAAAAACTGTTTTTT.

This clonotype has a count of ten or more. This chain links TRBV6-5 with TRBJ1-5, with D perhaps TRBD1 (5 bases). The V end was cut by 0 bases, the J end by 2 bases, with 11 bases between. CDR1 MNHEY and CDR2 SVGAGI come from the germline V gene. This CDR3 contains 16 residues. CDR3 DNA: TGTGCCAGCAGTTACTCGGCTCAGGGAGGCAATCAGCCCCAGCATTTT. Translation: CASSYSAQGGNQPQHF.

The chain links TRBV7-8 to TRBJ2-1; D possibly uses TRBD1 or TRBD2 (6 bases each). CDR1 and CDR2 from the germline V gene are SGHVS and FQNEAQ. The germline V and J ends were trimmed by 4 bases and 12 bases, with 19 bases remaining between them. The CDR3 runs 14 residues. The CDR3 DNA reads as TGTGCCAGCAGCTCGGGACTTGCTGGGGGCGGGCAGTTCTTC. Translating it yields CASSSGLAGGGQFF.

The V gene is TRBV12-3 or TRBV12-4, the J gene TRBJ1-2; maybe TRBD1 (6 bases). This CDR3 is built from 14 residues. Trimming cost V 6 bases and J 4 bases, with 15 bases left between them. CDR3 in DNA: TGTGCCAGCAGGGTTACAGGGACGGCCTATGGCTACACCTTC. Amino acid sequence: CASRVTGTAYGYTF.

This clonotype was found a few times. The rearrangement uses TRBV7-6 and TRBJ1-1, with a possible D match to TRBD1 (6 bases). Trimming took off 3 bases at V and 6 bases at J, with 17 bases between the two ends. This CDR3 spans 15 amino acids. Germline V gene sequence: CDR1 SGHVS, CDR2 FNYEAQ. The CDR3 reads CASSLGGGGRSEAFF. As DNA, the CDR3 is TGTGCCAGCAGCTTGGGCGGGGGCGGGAGGTCTGAAGCTTTCTTT. Full variable domain (rest looked up from reference TRBV7-6 and TRBJ1-1): GAGVSQSPRYKVTKRGQDVALRCDPISGHVSLYWYRQALGQGPEFLTYFNYEAQQDKSGLPNDRFSAERPEGSISTLTIQRTEQRDSAMYRCASSLGGGGRSEAFFGQGTRLTVV.

This clonotype was found many times. The genes are TRBV27 and TRBJ2-1; unclear D gene. The CDR3 has 14 residues. V gave up 4 bases and J gave up 4 bases, with 11 bases separating them. The germline V gene has CDR1 MNHEY and CDR2 SMNVEV (reference sequence). CDR3 sequence: CASSSTGPYNEQFF. CDR3 bases: TGTGCCAGCAGTTCGACGGGCCCTTACAATGAGCAGTTCTTC.

This clonotype was found many times. The junction differs from germline at one of its ends, possibly a read error. V usage is TRBV20-1 and J usage is TRBJ2-1; 11 nucleotides align to TRBD2. Per the germline V gene, CDR1 is DFQATT and CDR2 is SNEGSKA (reference sequence). The CDR3 length is 15 residues. CDR3 loop: CSAPIAGGLTPERFF. DNA for the CDR3: TGCAGTGCTCCGATAGCGGGGGGGCTAACCCCCGAGCGGTTCTTC.

This clonotype was detected ten times or more. V is TRBV20-1 and J is TRBJ1-1; 9 nucleotides align to TRBD1. With V trimmed by 2 bases and J by 6 bases, 10 bases remained unmatched. This CDR3 comprises 15 residues. CDR1 DFQATT and CDR2 SNEGSKA come from the germline V gene (reference sequence). As DNA, the CDR3 is TGCAGTGCTAGATTACCGGGACAGGGAGGATCTGAAGCTTTCTTT. Translating it yields CSARLPGQGGSEAFF.

The chain joins TRBV20-1 to TRBJ2-5; D is unclear. CDR1 DFQATT and CDR2 SNEGSKA come from the germline V gene (reference sequence). The CDR3 sequence is 12 residues long. The V gene lost 1 base and the J gene lost 5 bases, with 8 bases spanning the gap. Here the CDR3 DNA reads TGCAGTGCTAGAGGAGGTTGGGAGACCCAGTACTTC. The encoded protein is CSARGGWETQYF.

In nucleotides, the CDR3 is TGTGCCAGCAGTTACGGGCGTGGGGATGCATACGAGCAGTACGTC. This sequence encodes CASSYGRGDAYEQYV. The gene calls are TRBV2 and TRBJ2-7; D not resolved. Germline CDR1 SNHLY, CDR2 FYNNEI. V lost 5 bases and J 4 bases, leaving 18 bases between the germline ends. This CDR3 comprises 15 residues.